Sequencing of this T cell receptor beta chain was carried out in a study of cytomegalovirus exposure and HLA in healthy donors. Study-level background: A previous analysis identified approximately 120 million unique TCR beta sequences derived from around 180 million T cells.

Primers for the PCR totalled 60 Vbeta and 13 Jbeta. Clones were sequenced by immunoSEQ multiplex PCR, and TCRdb holds only the in-frame ones, with some missing. The repertoire has about 170,000 clones, over 80% of them found once; the top ten carry 1% to 1.5%. The V gene's germline CDR1 is SQVTM and CDR2 ANQGSEA. CDR3 size: 13 residues. Trimming shortened V by 8 bases and J by 4 bases, and 17 bases separated the two germline ends. This chain joins TRBV29-1 and TRBJ1-2, with D possibly TRBD1 on 5 matching bases. This sequence was found in a boy aged 2 to 10 in good health and CMV-seronegative. Input material: PBMCs. CDR3 bases: TGCAGCCCCAATGACAGTACCGTCTATGGCTACACCTTC. Its protein is CSPNDSTVYGYTF.